These 29 T cell receptor beta chains share one sample of origin, sequenced in a study of human T cells and chemical hapten exposure. TCRdb re-called the RACE reads through MiXCR, storing one row per CDR3 protein. This sample has about 43,000 distinct CDR3 sequences, with approximately 3.5% found just once. Time point indicated: patch test 2, 6 weeks after DPC sensitization. Indicated treatment: therapeutic diphenylcyclopropenone sensitization with weekly scalp DPC. The specimen was whole blood, collected in connection with sensitization to the hapten diphenylcyclopropenone (DPC). The receptors were sampled from a man aged 40-55 years with alopecia areata. Some clones in this sample may be carry-over from other donors' samples.

This clonotype was seen many times. The chain links TRBV18 to TRBJ1-1; D is perhaps TRBD1 (6 bases). Trimming cost V 3 bases and J 3 bases, with 17 bases left between them. The CDR3 is 16 amino acids. From germline, CDR1 is KGHSH and CDR2 LQKENI. The CDR3 nucleotides are TGTGCCAGCTCACCGTTAGGGCAGGGGAAATACACTGAAGCTTTCTTT. Encoded protein: CASSPLGQGKYTEAFF.

The table lists this clonotype with many counts. The chain has TRBV9 and TRBJ1-1; D not resolved. The CDR3 runs to 13 residues. V was clipped by 1 base and J by 2 bases, with 6 bases between them. CDR1 is SGDLS and CDR2 is YYNGEE in the germline V gene. This CDR3 reads CASSVSANTEAFF. The CDR3 nucleotides read TGTGCCAGCAGCGTATCCGCCAACACTGAAGCTTTCTTT. The whole variable domain, filled in from reference TRBV9 and TRBJ1-1, reads DSGVTQTPKHLITATGQRVTLRCSPRSGDLSVYWYQQSLDQGLQFLIQYYNGEERAKGNILERFSAQQFPDLHSELNLSSLELGDSALYFCASSVSANTEAFFGQGTRLTVV.

Comment on this clonotype: A much larger clone is a single base away; this may be a read error. This chain links TRBV2 with TRBJ2-3; no clear D gene. This CDR3 spans 17 amino acids. Germline assignment: CDR1 SNHLY and CDR2 FYNNEI. Trimming cost V 1 base and J 0 bases, with 14 bases left between them. CDR3 region: CASSEVSKHRSTDTQYF. The CDR3 DNA follows: TGTGCCAGCAGTGAAGTATCGAAGCACCGGAGCACAGATACGCAGTATTTT.

A few counts support this clonotype. This chain connects TRBV7-2 to TRBJ2-5, with 11 bases matching TRBD1. The CDR3 is made up of 15 amino acids. Losses at the gene ends were 5 bases for V and 2 bases for J; bases not matched to a gene: 4. Looked up from germline, CDR1 is SGHTA and CDR2 is FQGNSA. The CDR3 nucleotides read TGTGCCAGCAGCCGGACAGGGGGCGGGCAAGAGACCCAGTACTTC. Protein sequence: CASSRTGGGQETQYF.

This clonotype was detected a few times. The chain joins TRBV3-1 to TRBJ1-6; D is perhaps TRBD1 (6 bases). Trimming left V 1 base short and J 9 bases short, with 10 bases between. Germline V gene data show CDR1 as LGHDT and CDR2 as YNNKEL (reference sequence). This CDR3 is 14 amino acids long. CDR3 sequence (DNA): TGTGCCAGCAGCCAAGCAGGGGCAGGTTCACCCCTCCACTTT. Translated, it gives CASSQAGAGSPLHF.

This clonotype showed up many times. The chain has TRBV3-1 and TRBJ1-5; D uncertain. Trimming removed 3 bases from V and 1 base from J, with 10 bases in between. In germline, CDR1 is LGHDT, CDR2 YNNKEL (reference sequence). CDR3 size: 15 residues. The CDR3 protein is CASSQGVESNQPQHF. DNA for the CDR3: TGTGCCAGCAGCCAGGGTGTGGAGAGCAATCAGCCCCAGCATTTT.

Only a few counts were recorded for this clonotype. The rearrangement uses TRBV7-8 and TRBJ2-1; 9 nucleotides match TRBD2. Germline lookup yields CDR1 SGHVS and CDR2 FQNEAQ. This CDR3 contains 15 residues. V shed 1 base and J 6 bases; nucleotides not matched to a gene: 4. CDR3: CASSLGGLASNEQFF. As DNA, the CDR3 is TGTGCCAGCAGCTTAGGAGGACTAGCGAGCAATGAGCAGTTCTTC.

The chain couples TRBV3-1 to TRBJ2-3, with D unresolved. This CDR3 spans 12 amino acids. The V end was cut by 0 bases, the J end by 10 bases, with 8 bases between. Germline CDR1 is LGHDT and CDR2 is YNNKEL (reference sequence). For the CDR3, the DNA is TGTGCCAGCAGCCAAGATGAAAGGGCGCAGTATTTT. Translation: CASSQDERAQYF.

This clonotype came up many times. The chain's CDR3 is CATSRRAYEQYF. The CDR3 DNA reads TGTGCCACCTCGAGGAGGGCCTACGAGCAGTACTTC. This chain joins TRBV5-6 and TRBJ2-7; maybe TRBD2 (6 bases). Germline CDR1 reads SGHDT; CDR2 reads YYEEEE. The CDR3 is made up of 12 amino acids. The germline V and J ends were trimmed by 9 bases and 2 bases, with 12 bases remaining between them.

This clonotype was counted many times. The chain uses TRBV30 and TRBJ1-6; D may be TRBD1 (5 bases). V shed 1 base and J shed 7 bases, with 17 bases lying between them. The V gene's germline CDR1 is GTSNPN and CDR2 SVGIG (reference sequence). The CDR3 length is 16 residues. The CDR3 DNA sequence: TGTGCCTGGAGTGCGGCCGCCAGGGCGGGGAATTCACCCCTCCACTTT. It is translated as CAWSAAARAGNSPLHF.

This clonotype has ten or more counts. This chain links TRBV12-3 or TRBV12-4 with TRBJ2-5; 8 nucleotides line up with TRBD2. V was pared by 2 bases and J by 3 bases, with 8 bases of the junction left unmatched. The CDR3 is made up of 16 amino acids. The CDR3: CASSLSAGEGEETQYF. CDR3 nucleotide sequence: TGTGCCAGCAGTTTATCAGCGGGAGAAGGTGAAGAGACCCAGTACTTC.

This clonotype was found many times. The gene calls are TRBV28 and TRBJ2-1, with 10 bases matching TRBD2. Germline trimming cut 2 bases from V and 6 bases from J; bases unmatched to any gene: 7. The length of the CDR3 is 16 residues. Germline V gives CDR1 MDHEN, CDR2 SYDVKM. This CDR3 reads CASSLSLAGVANEQFF. CDR3 nucleotide sequence: TGTGCCAGCAGTTTAAGCCTAGCGGGAGTAGCCAATGAGCAGTTCTTC.

With regard to this clonotype: A read error may explain this, as a much larger clone is one base away. The rearrangement uses TRBV29-1 and TRBJ2-2; 14 bases match TRBD2. In germline, CDR1 is SQVTM, CDR2 ANQGSEA. The CDR3 loop spans 15 amino acids. V was clipped by 7 bases and J by 10 bases; unmatched bases: 11. CDR3 sequence reads: CSATGLAGVSEELFF. As DNA, the CDR3 is TGCAGCGCTACGGGACTAGCGGGAGTCTCCGAGGAGCTGTTTTTT.

Only a few counts were recorded for this clonotype. The gene calls are TRBV5-1 and TRBJ2-2; tentatively, D is TRBD2 (5 bases). V lost 0 bases, J lost 1 base, and 10 bases lay in between. Per germline, CDR1 SGHRS and CDR2 YFSETQ. There are 16 residues in the CDR3. DNA of the CDR3: TGCGCCAGCAGCTTGGACGGGGTGGGGAACACCGGGGAGCTGTTTTTT. It translates to CASSLDGVGNTGELFF.

In this sample, this clonotype turned up many times. The chain is built from TRBV6-2 or TRBV6-3 and TRBJ2-7; maybe TRBD2 (6 bases). Trimming removed 2 bases at V and 5 bases at J, with 13 bases between. The CDR3 totals 14 residues. CDR1 and CDR2 (germline): MNHEY, SVGEGT. The CDR3 DNA follows: TGTGCCAGCAGTTACGTCGGGAGTTACGACGAGCAGTACTTC. Protein: CASSYVGSYDEQYF.

This clonotype was counted ten times or more. The chain links TRBV6-1 to TRBJ2-7, with 10 bases identical to TRBD1. This CDR3 spans 15 amino acids. V trimming: 1 base; J trimming: 3 bases; junction bases outside the gene matches: 3. Per germline, CDR1 MNHNS and CDR2 SASEGT. CDR3 loop: CASSEGDRGFYEQYF. In nucleotides, the CDR3 is TGTGCCAGCAGTGAAGGGGACAGGGGATTCTACGAGCAGTACTTC.

This clonotype showed up many times. The rearrangement uses TRBV12-3 or TRBV12-4 and TRBJ2-1; D uncertain. Trimming took off 7 bases at V and 3 bases at J, with 13 bases between the two ends. The CDR3 runs 14 residues. The CDR3 sequence is CASTPRDLYNEQFF. Written as DNA, the CDR3 is TGTGCCAGCACCCCGCGAGACCTCTACAATGAGCAGTTCTTC.

The table lists this clonotype with many counts. The chain's CDR3 is CASSRLAGGTDTQYF. CDR3 DNA sequence: TGTGCCAGCAGCCGACTAGCGGGAGGCACAGATACGCAGTATTTT. The J gene is TRBJ2-3, the V gene TRBV3-1; 12 nucleotides match TRBD2. CDR1 is LGHDT and CDR2 is YNNKEL in the germline V gene (reference sequence). V was clipped by 4 bases and J by 1 base; unmatched bases: 0. This CDR3 has 15 residues.

This clonotype was recorded many times. V is TRBV7-3 and J is TRBJ2-1; TRBD1 might be the D (5 bases). Trimming stripped 2 bases from V and 6 bases from J, with 14 bases between. The CDR3 contains 15 residues. Germline CDR1 is SGHTA and CDR2 is FQGTGA. In DNA form, the CDR3 reads TGTGCCAGCAGCTTATTCCAGGGTAGGGGCAATGAGCAGTTCTTC. Protein product: CASSLFQGRGNEQFF.

There are a few counts of this clonotype. The chain uses TRBV12-3 or TRBV12-4 and TRBJ2-3, with D perhaps TRBD2 (6 bases). The CDR3 sequence is 16 residues long. Trimming removed 5 bases from V and 2 bases from J, with 17 bases in between. This CDR3 reads CASSRTGVSVTDTQYF. CDR3 sequence (DNA): TGTGCCAGCAGTCGGACGGGGGTATCTGTCACAGATACGCAGTATTTT.

The table lists this clonotype with many counts. The rearrangement joins TRBV7-2 to TRBJ2-4; D is unresolved. This CDR3 has 13 amino acids. V was pared by 5 bases and J by 11 bases, with 16 bases between. Germline assignment: CDR1 SGHTA and CDR2 FQGNSA. This CDR3 reads CASSQEAGILQYF. The CDR3 DNA follows: TGTGCCAGCAGCCAAGAAGCAGGAATCCTTCAGTACTTC.

This clonotype has ten or more counts. The chain uses TRBV28 and TRBJ2-3, with 10 bases matching TRBD2. Germline loops: CDR1 MDHEN, CDR2 SYDVKM. V lost 2 bases to trimming and J lost 3 bases; unmatched junction nucleotides: 11. The CDR3 is 18 amino acids. The chain's CDR3 is CASSLGALAGERTDTQYF. For the CDR3, the DNA is TGTGCCAGCAGTTTAGGTGCTCTAGCGGGAGAGAGGACAGATACGCAGTATTTT. Drawing the rest from reference TRBV28 and TRBJ2-3, the complete variable domain is DVKVTQSSRYLVKRTGEKVFLECVQDMDHENMFWYRQDPGLGLRLIYFSYDVKMKEKGDIPEGYSVSREKKERFSLILESASTNQTSMYLCASSLGALAGERTDTQYFGPGTRLTVL.

In its sample, this clonotype was seen many times. V is TRBV20-1 and J is TRBJ2-1; 10 bases are a match to TRBD2. CDR3 length: 13 amino acids. CDR1 is DFQATT and CDR2 is SNEGSKA in the germline V gene (reference sequence). J lost 7 bases, V lost 5 bases, and 5 bases had no gene match. Here the CDR3 DNA reads TGCAGTGCTTTTAGCGGGAGGTCGAATGAGCAGTTCTTC. The encoded protein is CSAFSGRSNEQFF.

This clonotype was picked up many times. J is TRBJ2-1 and V is TRBV20-1, with 10 bases aligning to TRBD2. The trim removed 0 bases at V and 4 bases at J, leaving 9 bases unmatched. From germline, CDR1 is DFQATT and CDR2 SNEGSKA (reference sequence). This CDR3 has 17 amino acids. The CDR3 coding sequence is TGCAGTGCTAGAGATCCCGCTAGCGGGAGTCGGTACAATGAGCAGTTCTTC. This translates into CSARDPASGSRYNEQFF.

This clonotype has a count of ten or more. This chain joins TRBV18 and TRBJ2-7; D perhaps matches TRBD1 (6 bases). V shed 4 bases and J shed 4 bases, with 14 bases lying between them. Germline CDR1 and CDR2: KGHSH and LQKENI. The CDR3 extends over 14 amino acids. The CDR3 DNA reads as TGTGCCAGCTCACTAGACAGGACCCCATACGAGCAGTACTTC. This sequence encodes CASSLDRTPYEQYF.

This clonotype is medium-sized. V and J are TRBV6-6 and TRBJ2-7; 8 nucleotides agree with TRBD1. The CDR3 totals 15 residues. Germline-derived CDR1 and CDR2 are MNHNY and SVGAGI (reference sequence). J was trimmed by 5 bases and V by 6 bases; bases with no gene match: 12. This chain's CDR3 is CASSFSDRVGDEQYF. The CDR3 region has the DNA TGTGCCAGCAGCTTCTCGGACAGGGTCGGCGACGAGCAGTACTTC.

This clonotype occurred many times. The chain recombines TRBV5-5 with TRBJ1-5; a possible D gene is TRBD1 (5 bases). The V end was cut by 2 bases, the J end by 8 bases, with 17 bases between. The CDR3 has 15 residues. The germline V gene has CDR1 SGHKS and CDR2 YYEKEE (reference sequence). The CDR3 region has the DNA TGTGCCAGCAGCTTTCAGGACGTTGGGGGGAAGCCCCAGCATTTT. It is translated as CASSFQDVGGKPQHF.

The table lists this clonotype with many counts. This chain joins TRBV2 and TRBJ1-3; D unclear. CDR3 length: 15 amino acids. The V gene lost 6 bases and the J gene lost 0 bases, with 12 bases spanning the gap. CDR1 is SNHLY and CDR2 is FYNNEI in the germline V gene. In nucleotides, the CDR3 is TGTGCCAGCAGATCAGGAGACCACTCTGGAAACACCATATATTTT. The encoded protein is CASRSGDHSGNTIYF.

This clonotype was observed at least ten times. The chain joins TRBV2 to TRBJ2-2; a weak D match, TRBD1 (5 bases). The CDR3 has 15 amino acids. The V gene's germline CDR1 is SNHLY and CDR2 FYNNEI. V gave up 2 bases and J gave up 4 bases, with 11 bases separating them. CDR3 sequence reads: CASSERGQATGELFF. DNA for the CDR3: TGTGCCAGCAGTGAAAGGGGCCAGGCCACCGGGGAGCTGTTTTTT. Based on the CDR3 plus reference TRBV2 and TRBJ2-2, the full variable domain is EPEVTQTPSHQVTQMGQEVILRCVPISNHLYFYWYRQILGQKVEFLVSFYNNEISEKSEIFDDQFSVERPDGSNFTLKIRSTKLEDSAMYFCASSERGQATGELFFGEGSRLTVL.